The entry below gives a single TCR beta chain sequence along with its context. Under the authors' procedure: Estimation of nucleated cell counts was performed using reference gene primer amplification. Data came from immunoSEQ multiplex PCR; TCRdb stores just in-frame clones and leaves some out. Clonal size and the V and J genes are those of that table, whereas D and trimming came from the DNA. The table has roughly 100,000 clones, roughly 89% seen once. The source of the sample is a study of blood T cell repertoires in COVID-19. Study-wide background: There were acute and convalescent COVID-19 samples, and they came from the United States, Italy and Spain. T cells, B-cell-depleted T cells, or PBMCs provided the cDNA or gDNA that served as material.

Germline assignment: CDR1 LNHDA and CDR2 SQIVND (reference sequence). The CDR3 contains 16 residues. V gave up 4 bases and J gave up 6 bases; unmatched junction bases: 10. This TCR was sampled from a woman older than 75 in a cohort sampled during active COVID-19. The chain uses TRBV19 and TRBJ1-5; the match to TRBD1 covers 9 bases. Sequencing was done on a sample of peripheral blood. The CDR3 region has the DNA TGTGCCAGTAGTAGAGCCAGACAGGGGGTTAGTCAGCCCCAGCATTTT. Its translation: CASSRARQGVSQPQHF.